This T cell receptor beta chain emerged from a study of cytomegalovirus exposure and HLA in healthy donors. Across the study: Earlier findings included some 100 million unique TCR beta sequences obtained from 150 million to 200 million T cells. Study-wide results and limits: Roughly even sequencing depth across donors was the assumption behind the presence/absence analyses. A further, later analysis showed that HLA-associated TCR beta chains (compared with equally common others) were more clonally expanded.

The primer mix had 60 Vbeta and 13 Jbeta primers. Clones were read by immunoSEQ multiplex PCR, and TCRdb kept only the in-frame ones, dropping some. The table has approximately 150,000 clones, 80% seen once. Note on this clone: Its target is unknown.

Trimming took off 0 bases at V and 8 bases at J, with 11 bases between the two ends. Germline V gives CDR1 GTSNPN, CDR2 SVGIG (reference sequence). This CDR3 is built from 13 residues. The clonotype was recovered from a man between 18 and 29 years old in good health and CMV-seropositive. The chain uses TRBV30 and TRBJ1-5, with D tentatively TRBD1 (5 bases). Sequencing was done on a sample of PBMCs. The chain's CDR3 is CAWSVLGGEPQHF. DNA of the CDR3: TGTGCCTGGAGTGTATTGGGGGGGGAGCCCCAGCATTTT.